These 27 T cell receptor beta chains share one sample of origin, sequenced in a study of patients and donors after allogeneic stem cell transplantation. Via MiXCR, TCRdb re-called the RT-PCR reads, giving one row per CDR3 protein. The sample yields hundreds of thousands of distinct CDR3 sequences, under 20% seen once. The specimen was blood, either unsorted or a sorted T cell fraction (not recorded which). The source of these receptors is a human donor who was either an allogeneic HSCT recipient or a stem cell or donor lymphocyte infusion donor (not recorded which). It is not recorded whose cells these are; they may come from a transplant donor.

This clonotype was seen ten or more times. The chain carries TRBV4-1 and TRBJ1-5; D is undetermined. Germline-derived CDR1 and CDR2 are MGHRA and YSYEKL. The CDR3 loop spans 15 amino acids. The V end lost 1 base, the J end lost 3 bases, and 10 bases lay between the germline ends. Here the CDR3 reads CASSQVGRNNQPQHF. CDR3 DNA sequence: TGCGCCAGCAGCCAAGTCGGGCGGAACAATCAGCCCCAGCATTTT.

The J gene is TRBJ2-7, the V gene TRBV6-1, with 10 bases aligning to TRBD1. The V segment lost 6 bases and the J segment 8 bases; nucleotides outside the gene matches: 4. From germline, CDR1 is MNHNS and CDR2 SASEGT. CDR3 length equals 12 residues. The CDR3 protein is CASRDRGYKQYF. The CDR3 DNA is TGTGCCAGCAGGGACAGGGGGTACAAGCAGTACTTC.

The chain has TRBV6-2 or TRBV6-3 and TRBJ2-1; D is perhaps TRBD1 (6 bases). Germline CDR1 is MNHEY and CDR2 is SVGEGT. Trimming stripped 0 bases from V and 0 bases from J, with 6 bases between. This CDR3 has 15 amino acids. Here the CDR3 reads CASSYSDSSYNEQFF. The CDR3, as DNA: TGTGCCAGCAGTTACTCGGACAGCTCCTACAATGAGCAGTTCTTC.

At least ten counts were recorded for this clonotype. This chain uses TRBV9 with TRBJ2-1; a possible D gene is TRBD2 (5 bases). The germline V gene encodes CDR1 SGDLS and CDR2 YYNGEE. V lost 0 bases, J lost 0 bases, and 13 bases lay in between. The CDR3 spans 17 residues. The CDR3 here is CASSVAWPGSSYNEQFF. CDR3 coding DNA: TGTGCCAGCAGCGTAGCTTGGCCGGGGAGCTCCTACAATGAGCAGTTCTTC.

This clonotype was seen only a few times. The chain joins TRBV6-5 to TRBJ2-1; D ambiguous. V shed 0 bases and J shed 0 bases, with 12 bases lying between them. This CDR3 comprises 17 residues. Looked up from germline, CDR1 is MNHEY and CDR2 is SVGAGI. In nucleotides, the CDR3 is TGTGCCAGCAGTTACTCTGGTGGCCGGAGCTCCTACAATGAGCAGTTCTTC. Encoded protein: CASSYSGGRSSYNEQFF.

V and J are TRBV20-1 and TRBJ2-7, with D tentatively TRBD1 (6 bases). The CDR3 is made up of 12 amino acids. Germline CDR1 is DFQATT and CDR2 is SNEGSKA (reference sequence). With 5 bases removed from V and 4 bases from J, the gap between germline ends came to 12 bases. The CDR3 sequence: CSAWTDLYEQYF. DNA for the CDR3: TGCAGTGCTTGGACAGATTTGTACGAGCAGTACTTC.

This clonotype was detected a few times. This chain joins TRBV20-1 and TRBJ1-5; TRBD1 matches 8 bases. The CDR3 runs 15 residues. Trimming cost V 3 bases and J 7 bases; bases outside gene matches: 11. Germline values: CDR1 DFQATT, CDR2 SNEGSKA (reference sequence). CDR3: CSARARTGGRQPQHF. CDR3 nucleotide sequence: TGCAGTGCTAGGGCCCGAACAGGGGGAAGGCAGCCCCAGCATTTT.

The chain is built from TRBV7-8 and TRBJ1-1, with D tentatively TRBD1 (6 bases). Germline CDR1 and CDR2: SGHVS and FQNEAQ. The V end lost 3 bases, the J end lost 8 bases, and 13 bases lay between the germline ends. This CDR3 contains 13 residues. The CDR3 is CASSFPGAREAFF. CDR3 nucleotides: TGTGCCAGCAGCTTTCCAGGGGCGCGGGAAGCTTTCTTT.

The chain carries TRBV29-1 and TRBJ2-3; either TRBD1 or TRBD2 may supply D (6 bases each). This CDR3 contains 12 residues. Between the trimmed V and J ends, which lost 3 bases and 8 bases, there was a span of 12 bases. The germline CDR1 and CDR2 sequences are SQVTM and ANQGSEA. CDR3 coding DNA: TGCAGCGTTGACCTACAGGGAGGTACGCAGTATTTT. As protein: CSVDLQGGTQYF.

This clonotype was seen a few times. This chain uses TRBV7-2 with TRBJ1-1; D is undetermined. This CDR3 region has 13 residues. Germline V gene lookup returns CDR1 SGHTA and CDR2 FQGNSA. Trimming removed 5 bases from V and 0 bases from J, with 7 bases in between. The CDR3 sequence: CASSHEMNTEAFF. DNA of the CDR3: TGTGCCAGCAGCCACGAAATGAACACTGAAGCTTTCTTT.

The CDR3 loop reads CASSQWADRVNTEAFF. DNA for the CDR3: TGTGCCAGCAGCCAATGGGCGGACAGGGTGAACACTGAAGCTTTCTTT. This chain uses TRBV7-2 with TRBJ1-1, with 8 bases that match TRBD1. The CDR3 contains 16 residues. The V gene end was trimmed by 5 bases and the J gene end by 0 bases; junction bases not matched to a gene: 8. Per germline, CDR1 SGHTA and CDR2 FQGNSA.

DNA of the CDR3: TGTGCCACCAGCAGAAAGGATTATAGCAATCAGCCCCAGCATTTT. Translated: CATSRKDYSNQPQHF. This rearrangement joins TRBV15 to TRBJ1-5; D uncertain. Germline values: CDR1 LNHNV, CDR2 YYDKDF (reference sequence). The V gene lost 2 bases and the J gene lost 0 bases, with 8 bases spanning the gap. This CDR3 spans 15 amino acids.

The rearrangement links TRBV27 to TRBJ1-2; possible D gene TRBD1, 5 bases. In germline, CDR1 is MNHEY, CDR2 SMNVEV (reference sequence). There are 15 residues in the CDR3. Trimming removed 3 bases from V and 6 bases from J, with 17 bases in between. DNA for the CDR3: TGTGCCAGCAGTTTCAATCCCCAGGGAACCGATGGCTACACCTTC. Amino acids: CASSFNPQGTDGYTF.

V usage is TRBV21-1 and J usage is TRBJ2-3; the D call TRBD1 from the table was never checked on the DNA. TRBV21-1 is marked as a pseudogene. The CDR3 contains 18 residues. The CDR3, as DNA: TGTGCCAGCAGCAAAGGAATGGGACAACCCGGGAGGATGGATACGCAGTATTTT. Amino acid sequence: CASSKGMGQPGRMDTQYF.

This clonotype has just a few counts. CDR3 sequence: CASSSLGGSNQPQHF. The CDR3 nucleotides read TGTGCCAGTAGTTCCCTGGGAGGTAGCAATCAGCCCCAGCATTTT. The chain links TRBV19 to TRBJ1-5; D gene unclear. V was shortened by 5 bases and J by 0 bases, with 11 bases between the two germline ends. Germline CDR1 and CDR2: LNHDA and SQIVND (reference sequence). The length of the CDR3 is 15 residues.

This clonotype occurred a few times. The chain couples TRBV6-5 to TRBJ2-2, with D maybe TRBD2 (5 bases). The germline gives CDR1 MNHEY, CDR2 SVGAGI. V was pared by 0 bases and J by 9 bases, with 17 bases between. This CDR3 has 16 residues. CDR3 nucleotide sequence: TGTGCCAGCAGTTACTCGTCACCGGGATTTGTCCGGGAGCTGTTTTTT. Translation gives CASSYSSPGFVRELFF.

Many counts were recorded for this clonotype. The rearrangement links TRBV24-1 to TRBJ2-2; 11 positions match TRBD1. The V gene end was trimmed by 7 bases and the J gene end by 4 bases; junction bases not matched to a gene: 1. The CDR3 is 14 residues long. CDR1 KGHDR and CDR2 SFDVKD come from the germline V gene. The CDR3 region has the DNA TGTGCCACCAGGGGGACAGGGGGCACCGGGGAGCTGTTTTTT. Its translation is CATRGTGGTGELFF.

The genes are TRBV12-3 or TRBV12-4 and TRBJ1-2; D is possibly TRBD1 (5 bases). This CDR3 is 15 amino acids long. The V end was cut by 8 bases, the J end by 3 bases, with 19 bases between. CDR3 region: CASYRPEGGDYGYTF. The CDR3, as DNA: TGTGCCAGCTATAGGCCCGAGGGAGGGGACTATGGCTACACCTTC.

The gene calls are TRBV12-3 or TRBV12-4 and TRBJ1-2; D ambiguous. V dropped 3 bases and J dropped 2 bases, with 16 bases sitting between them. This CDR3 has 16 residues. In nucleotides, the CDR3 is TGTGCCAGCAGTTTGAGAACTGCCCGCACCAACTATGGCTACACCTTC. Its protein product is CASSLRTARTNYGYTF.

In DNA, the CDR3 is TGTGCCAGCAGCCCTCGTCTAGCCAAAAACATTCAGTACTTC. It yields the protein CASSPRLAKNIQYF. The V call is TRBV3-1, the J call TRBJ2-4; the D is unclear. The CDR3 sequence is 14 residues long. CDR1 and CDR2 from the germline V gene are LGHDT and YNNKEL (reference sequence). Between the trimmed V and J ends, which lost 4 bases and 0 bases, there was a span of 7 bases. The whole variable domain, remainder taken from reference TRBV3-1 and TRBJ2-4, is DTAVSQTPKYLVTQMGNDKSIKCEQNLGHDTMYWYKQDSKKFLKIMFSYNNKELIINETVPNRFSPKSPDKAHLNLHINSLELGDSAVYFCASSPRLAKNIQYFGAGTRLSVL.

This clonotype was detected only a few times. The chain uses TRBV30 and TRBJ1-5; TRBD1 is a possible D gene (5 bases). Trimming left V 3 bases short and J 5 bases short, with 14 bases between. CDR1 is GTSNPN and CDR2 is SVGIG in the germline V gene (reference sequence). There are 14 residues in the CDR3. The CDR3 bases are TGTGCCTGGAGGGCGTCCGGGACTTATCAGCCCCAGCATTTT. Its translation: CAWRASGTYQPQHF. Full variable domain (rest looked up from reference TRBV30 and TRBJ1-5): SQTIHQWPATLVQPVGSPLSLECTVEGTSNPNLYWYRQAAGRGLQLLFYSVGIGQISSEVPQNLSASRPQDRQFILSSKKLLLSDSGFYLCAWRASGTYQPQHFGDGTRLSIL.

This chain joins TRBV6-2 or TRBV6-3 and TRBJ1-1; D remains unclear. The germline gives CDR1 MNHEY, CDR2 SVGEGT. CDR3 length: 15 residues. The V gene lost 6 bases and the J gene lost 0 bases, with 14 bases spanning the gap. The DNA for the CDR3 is TGTGCCAGCAGGAACAACGTGTACTTGAACACTGAAGCTTTCTTT. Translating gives CASRNNVYLNTEAFF.

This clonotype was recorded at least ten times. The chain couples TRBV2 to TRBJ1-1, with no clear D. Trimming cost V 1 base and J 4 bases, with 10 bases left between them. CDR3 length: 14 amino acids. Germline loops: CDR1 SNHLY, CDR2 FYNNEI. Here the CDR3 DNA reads TGTGCCAGCAGTGAAGTGAGTTGGGGCACTGAAGCTTTCTTT. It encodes CASSEVSWGTEAFF.

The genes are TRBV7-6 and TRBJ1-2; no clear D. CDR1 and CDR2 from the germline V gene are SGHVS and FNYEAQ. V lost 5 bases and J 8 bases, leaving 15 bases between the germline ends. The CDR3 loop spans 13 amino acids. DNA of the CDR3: TGTGCCAGCAGCCAGGAGCCTTTGGGAGGCTACACCTTC. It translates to CASSQEPLGGYTF.

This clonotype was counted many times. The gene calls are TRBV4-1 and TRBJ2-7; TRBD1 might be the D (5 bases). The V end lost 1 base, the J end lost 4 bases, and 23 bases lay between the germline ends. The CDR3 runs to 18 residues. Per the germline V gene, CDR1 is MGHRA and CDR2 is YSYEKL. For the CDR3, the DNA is TGCGCCAGCAGCCAAGGGACCAGGGAATTTGCGGCTTATTACGAGCAGTACTTC. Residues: CASSQGTREFAAYYEQYF.

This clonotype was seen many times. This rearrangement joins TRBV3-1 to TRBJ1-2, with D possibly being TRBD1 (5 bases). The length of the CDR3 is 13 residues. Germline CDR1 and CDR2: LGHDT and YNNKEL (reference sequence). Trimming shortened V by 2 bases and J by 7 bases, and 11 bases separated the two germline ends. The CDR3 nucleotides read TGTGCCAGCAGCCAAACCCCAAGGGGTGGCTACACCTTC. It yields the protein CASSQTPRGGYTF.

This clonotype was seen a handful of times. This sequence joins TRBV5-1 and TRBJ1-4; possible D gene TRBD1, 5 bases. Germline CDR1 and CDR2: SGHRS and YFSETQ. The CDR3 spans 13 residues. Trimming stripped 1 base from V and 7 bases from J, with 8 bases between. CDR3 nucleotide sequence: TGCGCCAGCAGCTTGCCGGGGACTGAAAAACTGTTTTTT. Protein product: CASSLPGTEKLFF.